This T cell receptor (beta chain) was found in a study of T-cell memory formation after mild COVID-19. The V gene's germline CDR1 is LGHNT and CDR2 FRNRAP. The CDR3 contains 16 residues. V lost 1 base, J lost 0 bases, and 4 bases stayed unmatched. Using its own MiXCR run on the 5' RACE reads, TCRdb lists one record per CDR3 protein. The sample contains more than 400,000 distinct CDR3 sequences, around a sixth of which appear only once. The clonotype comes from an adult woman who had mild COVID-19 (a few samples of this study predate the infection). Cell type and time point are not known. The chain uses TRBV12-5 and TRBJ1-1; TRBD1 agrees at 8 bases. The sample consisted of PBMCs or a T cell subset sorted from them (not recorded which). CDR3 DNA sequence: TGTGCTAGTGGTTTGGGTCTGGACAGGGTGAACACTGAAGCTTTCTTT. Its translation: CASGLGLDRVNTEAFF.